Following are 27 T cell receptor beta chains from one sample sequenced in a study of identical twins. TCRdb redid the calling of the 5' RACE reads with MiXCR, one entry per CDR3 protein. The data show hundreds of thousands of distinct CDR3 sequences, 8.6% seen once. This sample was shared with a second study, whose subject was yellow fever vaccine responses in identical twins.

The sample comprised PBMCs. Receptors originate from a young woman in good health.

V and J are TRBV11-2 and TRBJ2-3; 13 bases are a match to TRBD2. Germline V gene sequence: CDR1 SGHAT, CDR2 FQNNGV. The CDR3 is 19 amino acids. V lost 4 bases and J lost 3; bases outside the gene matches: 13. CDR3: CASSSLGLAGVWRTDTQYF. As DNA, the CDR3 is TGTGCCAGCAGCTCCCTCGGACTAGCGGGAGTATGGAGGACAGATACGCAGTATTTT.

This clonotype was counted a few times. The chain recombines TRBV4-2 with TRBJ2-6, with TRBD1 as a possible D gene (7 bases). CDR1 is LGHNA, CDR2 YNFKEQ, per germline. CDR3 size: 23 residues. V was clipped by 4 bases and J by 0 bases, with 31 bases between them. The CDR3 sequence: CASSLIRTGLPPFPPSGANVLTF. In DNA, the CDR3 is TGTGCCAGCAGCCTAATTCGGACAGGACTACCTCCGTTCCCCCCCTCTGGGGCCAACGTCCTGACTTTC.

This clonotype showed up just a few times. The chain uses TRBV3-2 and TRBJ2-1; TRBD2 is the table's D call and was not checked against the DNA. TRBV3-2 is noted as a pseudogene. The CDR3 is 17 amino acids. CDR3 nucleotide sequence: TGTGCCAGCAGCCCACTAAGACCTCCGAGCTCCTACAATGAGCAGTTCTTC. Protein sequence: CASSPLRPPSSYNEQFF.

This clonotype turned up a few times. The gene calls are TRBV29-1 and TRBJ2-1, with D tentatively TRBD2 (5 bases). The CDR3 sequence is 15 residues long. Trimming took 4 bases from V and 6 from J, leaving 19 bases between them. Germline V lookup: CDR1 SQVTM, CDR2 ANQGSEA. CDR3 in DNA: TGCAGCGTTGTCGGACTTCTTCGGCGCGGCAATGAGCAGTTCTTC. This translates into CSVVGLLRRGNEQFF.

This clonotype was picked up many times. V usage is TRBV29-1 and J usage is TRBJ2-2; D could derive from TRBD1 or TRBD2 (5 bases each). The germline V gene encodes CDR1 SQVTM and CDR2 ANQGSEA. V lost 4 bases to trimming and J lost 0 bases, with 12 bases between them. This CDR3 has 15 amino acids. This chain's CDR3 is CSVVPGTANTGELFF. The CDR3 DNA is TGCAGCGTTGTACCCGGGACGGCGAACACCGGGGAGCTGTTTTTT.

Ten or more counts support this clonotype. The rearrangement joins TRBV6-5 to TRBJ2-1; maybe TRBD2 (6 bases). Trimming shortened V by 0 bases and J by 3 bases, and 12 bases separated the two germline ends. The CDR3 contains 16 residues. Germline-derived CDR1 and CDR2 are MNHEY and SVGAGI. The DNA for the CDR3 is TGTGCCAGCAGTTACTCGGGGCGGGGCAACTACAATGAGCAGTTCTTC. It yields the protein CASSYSGRGNYNEQFF.

The rearrangement joins TRBV19 to TRBJ2-7; D tentatively reads TRBD1 or TRBD2 (5 bases each). This CDR3 has 13 residues. Germline V gives CDR1 LNHDA, CDR2 SQIVND (reference sequence). V lost 6 bases to trimming and J lost 5 bases, with 14 bases between them. CDR3 DNA: TGTGCCAGTAGGGAGGACACGGCCGACGAGCAGTACTTC. The encoded protein is CASREDTADEQYF. Complete variable domain (other parts from reference TRBV19 and TRBJ2-7): DGGITQSPKYLFRKEGQNVTLSCEQNLNHDAMYWYRQDPGQGLRLIYYSQIVNDFQKGDIAEGYSVSREKKESFPLTVTSAQKNPTAFYLCASREDTADEQYFGPGTRLTVT.

This clonotype was detected a few times. J is TRBJ1-4 and V is TRBV10-3, with D perhaps matching TRBD1 (6 bases). This CDR3 region has 14 residues. Between the trimmed V and J ends, which lost 6 bases and 8 bases, there was a span of 16 bases. The germline gives CDR1 ENHRY, CDR2 SYGVKD. The CDR3 is CAISAGAPQEKLFF. The CDR3 DNA sequence: TGTGCCATCAGCGCAGGGGCCCCGCAAGAAAAACTGTTTTTT.

This clonotype was detected ten times or more. V and J are TRBV27 and TRBJ2-7; 8 bases line up with TRBD1. There are 14 residues in the CDR3. Germline CDR1 is MNHEY and CDR2 is SMNVEV (reference sequence). V lost 4 bases and J lost 4; bases outside the gene matches: 6. DNA of the CDR3: TGTGCCAGCAGTTCGGGACAGGCTCCGTACGAGCAGTACTTC. This sequence encodes CASSSGQAPYEQYF.

Concerning this clonotype itself: A read error may explain this, as a much larger clone is one base away. The J gene is TRBJ2-1, the V gene TRBV5-1; D is unresolved. The length of the CDR3 is 13 residues. From germline, CDR1 is SGHRS and CDR2 YFSETQ. Trimming removed 0 bases from V and 5 bases from J, with 6 bases in between. The CDR3: CASSLVQNNEQFF. Here the CDR3 DNA reads TGCGCCAGCAGCTTGGTTCAAAACAATGAGCAGTTCTTC.

In its sample, this clonotype was seen a few times. The chain uses TRBV4-1 and TRBJ2-7, with a tentative D call TRBD2 (5 bases). V shed 1 base and J shed 0 bases, with 13 bases lying between them. The CDR3 totals 16 residues. From germline, CDR1 is MGHRA and CDR2 YSYEKL. This CDR3 reads CASSQGAEGYSYEQYF. The CDR3 coding sequence is TGCGCCAGCAGCCAAGGCGCTGAGGGTTACTCCTACGAGCAGTACTTC.

This clonotype was picked up a small number of times. The chain recombines TRBV5-4 with TRBJ2-3; TRBD1 agrees at 9 bases. The germline CDR1 and CDR2 sequences are SGHNT and YYREEE (reference sequence). CDR3 size: 16 residues. The J segment lost 6 bases and the V segment lost 0 bases, leaving 8 bases of the junction unmatched. CDR3 DNA sequence: TGTGCCAGCAGCTTGGCCTTACAGGGGGCTGGTGATACGCAGTATTTT. Protein sequence: CASSLALQGAGDTQYF.

The J gene is TRBJ2-1, the V gene TRBV24-1; D is undetermined. V lost 9 bases, J lost 0 bases, and 8 bases lay in between. Germline-derived CDR1 and CDR2 are KGHDR and SFDVKD. This CDR3 contains 13 residues. For the CDR3, the DNA is TGTGCCACCGAAGGCGGCTCCTACAATGAGCAGTTCTTC. Its protein is CATEGGSYNEQFF.

The table lists this clonotype with a count of one. This rearrangement joins TRBV10-1 to TRBJ2-1, with 10 bases identical to TRBD1. Germline V gene lookup returns CDR1 WNHNN and CDR2 SYGVQD (reference sequence). This CDR3 is built from 16 residues. Trimming at V came to 6 bases and at J to 5 bases, leaving 10 bases not matched to a gene. CDR3: CASSNEGQGLDNEQFF. Written as DNA, the CDR3 is TGCGCCAGCAGCAACGAGGGACAGGGGCTAGACAATGAGCAGTTCTTC.

The chain is built from TRBV25-1 and TRBJ2-6; D remains unclear. This CDR3 has 14 residues. V dropped 2 bases and J dropped 3 bases, with 5 bases sitting between them. Germline V lookup: CDR1 MGHDK, CDR2 SYGVNS. This CDR3 is CASSEPGGANVLTF. The CDR3 nucleotides are TGTGCCAGCAGTGAACCGGGTGGGGCCAACGTCCTGACTTTC. The complete variable domain, with remaining parts taken from reference TRBV25-1 and TRBJ2-6, reads EADIYQTPRYLVIGTGKKITLECSQTMGHDKMYWYQQDPGMELHLIHYSYGVNSTEKGDLSSESTVSRIRTEHFPLTLESARPSHTSQYLCASSEPGGANVLTFGAGSRLTVL.

This clonotype has a count of ten or more. The rearrangement uses TRBV11-2 and TRBJ2-2; D ambiguous. The germline V gene encodes CDR1 SGHAT and CDR2 FQNNGV. V was shortened by 1 base and J by 2 bases, with 5 bases between the two germline ends. The CDR3 has 14 amino acids. The CDR3 spells CASSLATNTGELFF. The CDR3 DNA follows: TGTGCCAGCAGCTTAGCTACAAACACCGGGGAGCTGTTTTTT.

This clonotype was picked up a small number of times. J is TRBJ1-5 and V is TRBV6-2 or TRBV6-3, with D possibly being TRBD1 (5 bases). This CDR3 is built from 17 residues. CDR1 is MNHEY and CDR2 is SVGEGT in the germline V gene. V was trimmed by 5 bases and J by 6 bases, leaving 23 bases between them. This CDR3 reads CASSPFLGTPAGQPQHF. CDR3 DNA sequence: TGTGCCAGCAGTCCCTTTTTGGGGACGCCAGCCGGTCAGCCCCAGCATTTT.

This chain joins TRBV18 and TRBJ2-5; possible D gene TRBD2, 6 bases. Germline V CDR1 and CDR2: KGHSH, LQKENI. V gave up 5 bases and J gave up 3 bases, with 13 bases separating them. This CDR3 comprises 14 residues. The CDR3 nucleotides read TGTGCCAGCTCATCCGAGTGGGGGGAAGAGACCCAGTACTTC. Residues: CASSSEWGEETQYF.

This clonotype was counted many times. This chain uses TRBV6-1 with TRBJ2-2; 8 nucleotides line up with TRBD2. The CDR3 is 15 residues long. The V segment lost 7 bases and the J segment 9 bases; nucleotides outside the gene matches: 13. Germline CDR1 MNHNS, CDR2 SASEGT. CDR3 bases: TGTGCCAGCAATCGGCGGGGGGCGATGCCAAGGGAGCTGTTTTTT. This sequence encodes CASNRRGAMPRELFF.

DNA of the CDR3: TGTGCCAGCTCACCACCGCAGGGGCGGCAAGAGACCCAGTACTTC. Translated: CASSPPQGRQETQYF. The chain has TRBV18 and TRBJ2-5, with TRBD1 as a possible D gene (6 bases). Germline V gene sequence: CDR1 KGHSH, CDR2 LQKENI. Trimming cost V 0 bases and J 2 bases, with 10 bases left between them. The CDR3 totals 15 residues. The variable domain in full, completed from reference TRBV18 and TRBJ2-5, reads NAGVMQNPRHLVRRRGQEARLRCSPMKGHSHVYWYRQLPEEGLKFMVYLQKENIIDESGMPKERFSAEFPKEGPSILRIQQVVRGDSAAYFCASSPPQGRQETQYFGPGTRLLVL.

This clonotype occurred many times. This chain joins TRBV27 and TRBJ2-5; D is ambiguous. V was clipped by 8 bases and J by 5 bases, with 9 bases between them. Germline-derived CDR1 and CDR2 are MNHEY and SMNVEV (reference sequence). The CDR3 runs 11 residues. The CDR3 coding sequence is TGTGCCAGCGTCTTTTTGGAGACCCAGTACTTC. Translating gives CASVFLETQYF.

This clonotype was recorded many times. V is TRBV10-3 and J is TRBJ1-5, with TRBD1 matching over 8 bases. V was clipped by 0 bases and J by 3 bases; unmatched bases: 4. This CDR3 region has 16 residues. CDR1 is ENHRY, CDR2 SYGVKD, per germline. In DNA form, the CDR3 reads TGTGCCATCAGTGAGTCGGGACAGGTATTCAATCAGCCCCAGCATTTT. This translates into CAISESGQVFNQPQHF.

This clonotype was seen more than once but under ten times. This chain links TRBV24-1 with TRBJ2-3; D ambiguous. CDR3 length: 13 residues. V dropped 7 bases and J dropped 3 bases, with 10 bases sitting between them. Germline V gene lookup returns CDR1 KGHDR and CDR2 SFDVKD. CDR3 loop: CATSPSWTDTQYF. The CDR3 nucleotides read TGTGCCACCAGCCCAAGTTGGACAGATACGCAGTATTTT.

This clonotype was observed a handful of times. The rearrangement uses TRBV25-1 and TRBJ2-1, with D tentatively TRBD1 or TRBD2 (5 bases each). V was shortened by 1 base and J by 6 bases, with 13 bases between the two germline ends. CDR3 length: 15 residues. Germline V gene data show CDR1 as MGHDK and CDR2 as SYGVNS. The CDR3 spells CASSELRAGANEQFF. The CDR3 nucleotides are TGTGCCAGCAGTGAATTGCGGGCCGGGGCCAATGAGCAGTTCTTC.

The genes are TRBV5-1 and TRBJ2-5; the D is unclear. The CDR3 consists of 15 residues. Trimming stripped 0 bases from V and 1 base from J, with 10 bases between. CDR1 and CDR2 from the germline V gene are SGHRS and YFSETQ. The CDR3 protein is CASSLARQAQETQYF. The CDR3 nucleotides read TGCGCCAGCAGCTTGGCACGCCAAGCCCAAGAGACCCAGTACTTC.

This sequence joins TRBV27 and TRBJ2-6; 10 bases agree with TRBD1. From germline, CDR1 is MNHEY and CDR2 SMNVEV (reference sequence). V gave up 7 bases and J gave up 0 bases; unmatched junction bases: 6. CDR3 length equals 17 residues. CDR3 region: CASTETGGASGANVLTF. CDR3 coding DNA: TGTGCCAGCACCGAGACAGGGGGCGCCTCTGGGGCCAACGTCCTGACTTTC.

The rearrangement links TRBV28 to TRBJ1-2, with a tentative D call TRBD1 (6 bases). The CDR3 runs to 15 residues. Trimming left V 6 bases short and J 2 bases short, with 16 bases between. CDR1 is MDHEN, CDR2 SYDVKM, per germline. CDR3 in amino acids: CASRTGTSLNYGYTF. CDR3 nucleotides: TGTGCCAGCAGAACCGGGACATCACTAAACTATGGCTACACCTTC.